This T cell receptor (beta chain) stems from a study of regulatory T cells in long-lasting Graves disease. The CDR3 loop spans 15 amino acids. The germline CDR1 and CDR2 sequences are KGHSH and LQKENI. Described time point: newly diagnosed GD, antithyroid drugs for less than 3 months. Following extraction of RNA from PBMCs, that RNA was used to make the TCR library. This clonotype turned up a few times. Sequencing libraries for TCR beta were prepared with iRepertoire HTBI primers and Arm-PCR of CDR3 regions. In TCRdb, the multiplex PCR reads were re-called with MiXCR into one record per CDR3 protein. This repertoire shows about 610,000 distinct CDR3 sequences, roughly a sixth found once; its top ten account for approximately 12%. The sample also formed part of further work on T cells in Graves' hyperthyroidism and ophthalmopathy.

The chain combines TRBV18 with TRBJ1-5; D is unclear. Matching the DNA end better, TRBJ1-6 makes the J call doubtful. The starting material was peripheral blood mononuclear cells (PBMCs), obtained at new diagnosis, from a patient treated with antithyroid drugs. This clonotype was obtained from a man between 18 and 29 years old with Graves disease. Written as DNA, the CDR3 is TGTGCCAGCTCACCACCGACCGGTCGGGATTCACCCCTCCACTTT. As protein: CASSPPTGRDSPLHF.